Presented here are 27 T cell receptor beta chains from one specimen sequenced in a study of neoadjuvant anti-PD-1 for oral cavity cancer. Repertoires were generated with immunoSEQ multiplex PCR, while TCRdb's copy carries only in-frame clones and drops some. Found here are 11,000 to 15,000 clones, 70% of them singletons; the top ten hold around 2.2%. The input for sequencing was PBMCs, taken before nivolumab (anti-PD-1) treatment. Receptors originate from a person aged 40-85 years with oral cavity squamous cell carcinoma.

The chain uses TRBV11-2 and TRBJ1-2, with D hard to call. The CDR3 length is 16 residues. V dropped 1 base and J dropped 2 bases, with 14 bases sitting between them. CDR1 SGHAT and CDR2 FQNNGV come from the germline V gene. The CDR3 DNA follows: TGTGCCAGCAGCTTAGCTACCGGACGAATCAACTATGGCTACACCTTC. This codes for CASSLATGRINYGYTF.

The chain is built from TRBV30 and TRBJ1-5; D not certain. The CDR3 contains 14 residues. The germline V gene encodes CDR1 GTSNPN and CDR2 SVGIG (reference sequence). V was cut by 2 bases and J by 4 bases, with 12 bases left in between. CDR3 sequence reads: CAWSKELGNQPQHF. The DNA of the CDR3 is TGTGCCTGGAGTAAAGAATTGGGGAATCAGCCCCAGCATTTT.

The chain recombines TRBV18 with TRBJ2-7; D uncertain. From germline, CDR1 is KGHSH and CDR2 LQKENI. V lost 6 bases and J lost 6, with 21 bases in between. The CDR3 is made up of 15 amino acids. The CDR3 protein is CASSQKGGGQAEQYF. CDR3 in DNA: TGTGCCAGCTCCCAAAAGGGCGGTGGTCAAGCCGAGCAGTACTTC. Drawing the rest from reference TRBV18 and TRBJ2-7, the complete variable domain is NAGVMQNPRHLVRRRGQEARLRCSPMKGHSHVYWYRQLPEEGLKFMVYLQKENIIDESGMPKERFSAEFPKEGPSILRIQQVVRGDSAAYFCASSQKGGGQAEQYFGPGTRLTVT.

On this clone itself: One end of the junction fails to match germline, which may point to a read error. The chain is built from TRBV7-7 and TRBJ2-1, with TRBD2 matching over 11 bases. The CDR3 has 15 residues. Germline V CDR1 and CDR2: SSHAT, FNYEAQ (reference sequence). The CDR3 reads CASSFSGRAGNEQFF. The CDR3 bases are TGTGCTAGCAGCTTTAGCGGGAGGGCCGGCAATGAGCAGTTCTTC.

The sample holds a few counts of this clone. The V gene is TRBV4-1, the J gene TRBJ2-6, with 11 bases matching TRBD2. The CDR3 has 22 amino acids. Germline CDR1 MGHRA, CDR2 YSYEKL. V gave up 0 bases and J gave up 3 bases; unmatched junction bases: 16. As DNA, the CDR3 is TGCGCCAGCAGCCAAGATGGGGGAGCCGGACTAGCGGGTTTCGGTGGGGCCAACGTCCTGACTTTC. Encoded protein: CASSQDGGAGLAGFGGANVLTF.

The chain is built from TRBV7-6 and TRBJ1-4; D possibly corresponds to TRBD1 (5 bases). Trimming took 1 base from V and 1 from J, leaving 10 bases between them. The germline gives CDR1 SGHVS, CDR2 FNYEAQ. CDR3 length: 16 amino acids. Written as DNA, the CDR3 is TGTGCCAGCAGCTTAGAAATTCAGGGAACTAATGAAAAACTGTTTTTT. Translating it yields CASSLEIQGTNEKLFF.

This clone was found once. This chain joins TRBV6-6 and TRBJ1-1; weak D call: TRBD1 (5 bases). Germline assignment: CDR1 MNHNY and CDR2 SVGAGI (reference sequence). CDR3 size: 14 residues. The germline V and J ends were trimmed by 5 bases and 1 base, with 11 bases remaining between them. Here the CDR3 DNA reads TGTGCCAGCAGTGGGGGGGATACGAACACTGAAGCTTTCTTT. This codes for CASSGGDTNTEAFF.

This clone was counted between two and nine times. The chain is built from TRBV5-6 and TRBJ2-5; TRBD1 agrees at 9 bases. Germline CDR1 SGHDT, CDR2 YYEEEE. The V segment lost 3 bases and the J segment 4 bases; nucleotides outside the gene matches: 7. CDR3 length: 15 amino acids. The CDR3 loop is CASSSRDRVAETQYF. The CDR3 DNA sequence: TGTGCCAGCAGCTCACGGGACAGGGTAGCAGAGACCCAGTACTTC.

The rearrangement joins TRBV5-1 to TRBJ2-7; 7 positions agree with TRBD1. The CDR3 runs to 12 residues. In germline, CDR1 is SGHRS, CDR2 YFSETQ. The V and J ends lost 4 bases and 7 bases, in that order; junction bases with no gene match: 5. Here the CDR3 reads CASSLGTAEQYF. CDR3 DNA sequence: TGCGCCAGCAGCCTCGGGACAGCTGAGCAGTACTTC.

The chain combines TRBV29-1 with TRBJ1-2, with D possibly matching TRBD1 (5 bases). Per the germline V gene, CDR1 is SQVTM and CDR2 is ANQGSEA. This CDR3 has 14 amino acids. V was clipped by 5 bases and J by 6 bases, with 19 bases between them. CDR3 nucleotides: TGCAGCGTTCGGCAGGAGGGGAGAGTCGATGGCTACACCTTC. Protein sequence: CSVRQEGRVDGYTF.

This chain joins TRBV5-1 and TRBJ2-3; a possible D gene is TRBD1 (6 bases). V was clipped by 4 bases and J by 0 bases, with 15 bases between them. Per the germline V gene, CDR1 is SGHRS and CDR2 is YFSETQ. The CDR3 covers 16 residues. The CDR3 sequence is CASSATKTGSTDTQYF. The CDR3 DNA sequence: TGCGCCAGCAGCGCTACGAAGACAGGTAGCACAGATACGCAGTATTTT.

This chain joins TRBV5-8 and TRBJ2-2, with 14 bases identical to TRBD2. Trimming at V came to 4 bases and at J to 1 base, leaving 6 bases not matched to a gene. The CDR3 has 18 amino acids. Per the germline V gene, CDR1 is SGHTS and CDR2 is YDEGEE. The CDR3 loop is CASSLTGTSGGNTGELFF. As DNA, the CDR3 is TGTGCCAGCAGCCTTACCGGGACTAGCGGGGGGAACACCGGGGAGCTGTTTTTT.

The chain couples TRBV7-9 to TRBJ2-7; TRBD1 agrees at 10 bases. This CDR3 has 16 residues. V dropped 4 bases and J dropped 1; count of bases not matched to a gene: 7. Per germline, CDR1 SEHNR and CDR2 FQNEAQ (reference sequence). The CDR3 DNA is TGTGCCAGCAGCTCTCCGGGACAGGGGCTGTCCTACGAGCAGTACTTC. Encoded protein: CASSSPGQGLSYEQYF.

On this clone: One junction end does not reproduce the germline sequence, and a read error may be involved. The chain links TRBV28 to TRBJ2-7, with a weak D call TRBD2 (5 bases). Germline CDR1 and CDR2: MDHEN and SYDVKM. The CDR3 extends over 12 amino acids. The chain's CDR3 is CASSVDSSEQYF. CDR3 in DNA: TGTGCCAGCAGTGTGGACTCCTCCGAGCAGTACTTC.

The table lists this clone with a few counts. V gene TRBV6-5 combines with J gene TRBJ2-5; tentative D call: TRBD2 (7 bases). The CDR3 extends over 15 amino acids. The germline CDR1 and CDR2 sequences are MNHEY and SVGAGI. The V end lost 0 bases, the J end lost 7 bases, and 15 bases lay between the germline ends. In DNA form, the CDR3 reads TGTGCCAGCAGTTACTCTCGGGGGAGGGGGGGGACCCAGTACTTC. Translated, it gives CASSYSRGRGGTQYF.

The chain uses TRBV28 and TRBJ2-7; D gene uncertain. The germline V gene encodes CDR1 MDHEN and CDR2 SYDVKM. There are 11 residues in the CDR3. V was cut by 3 bases and J by 3 bases, with 3 bases left in between. The CDR3 loop is CASSLFYEQYF. In DNA form, the CDR3 reads TGTGCCAGCAGTTTGTTCTACGAGCAGTACTTC. The whole variable domain, remainder taken from reference TRBV28 and TRBJ2-7, is DVKVTQSSRYLVKRTGEKVFLECVQDMDHENMFWYRQDPGLGLRLIYFSYDVKMKEKGDIPEGYSVSREKKERFSLILESASTNQTSMYLCASSLFYEQYFGPGTRLTVT.

CDR3 coding DNA: TGTGCCAGCAGACTAGCGCCTAACTACAATGAGCAGTTCTTC. Translation: CASRLAPNYNEQFF. This chain connects TRBV6-1 to TRBJ2-1; TRBD2 aligns across 7 bases. CDR3 length: 14 residues. V was pared by 6 bases and J by 3 bases, with 5 bases of the junction left unmatched. The germline CDR1 and CDR2 sequences are MNHNS and SASEGT.

The chain recombines TRBV9 with TRBJ2-2; 12 bases fit TRBD2. The CDR3 sequence is 18 residues long. Germline CDR1 and CDR2: SGDLS and YYNGEE. V shed 3 bases and J 5 bases; nucleotides not matched to a gene: 11. The CDR3, as DNA: TGTGCCAGCAGCGCCCCCGGAAAGACTAGCGGGAGAACCGGGGAGCTGTTTTTT. Its translation is CASSAPGKTSGRTGELFF.

This clone turned up a few times. This chain uses TRBV2 with TRBJ1-5; 10 positions agree with TRBD1. The CDR3 consists of 16 residues. Germline-derived CDR1 and CDR2 are SNHLY and FYNNEI. J lost 6 bases, V lost 5 bases, and 10 bases had no gene match. Written as DNA, the CDR3 is TGTGCCAGCAGTCATCGACAGGGGGCGCGCGGTCAGCCCCAGCATTTT. The encoded protein is CASSHRQGARGQPQHF.

This clone was counted between two and nine times. J is TRBJ1-5 and V is TRBV18; TRBD1 agrees at 7 bases. The CDR3 consists of 15 residues. J lost 3 bases, V lost 3 bases, and 5 bases had no gene match. The germline V gene has CDR1 KGHSH and CDR2 LQKENI. CDR3 residues: CASSPSTGDNQPQHF. The CDR3 bases are TGTGCCAGCTCACCGTCAACAGGGGACAATCAGCCCCAGCATTTT.

This clone was found a few times. This sequence joins TRBV5-5 and TRBJ2-1, with TRBD1 identical over 8 bases. J gave up 4 bases and V 1 base, and 4 bases lay outside the gene matches. From germline, CDR1 is SGHKS and CDR2 YYEKEE (reference sequence). The CDR3 has 15 amino acids. CDR3 sequence: CASSLPGTGYNEQFF. CDR3 in DNA: TGTGCCAGCAGCTTGCCCGGGACAGGTTACAATGAGCAGTTCTTC.

This clone was seen just once. The chain carries TRBV6-1 and TRBJ1-4, with 7 bases that match TRBD1. The CDR3 has 14 residues. The junction had 7 bases not matched to a gene; V was cut back by 6 bases and J by 6 bases. Germline values: CDR1 MNHNS, CDR2 SASEGT. CDR3 amino acids: CASRPTGNYEKLFF. The DNA for the CDR3 is TGTGCCAGCAGACCGACAGGGAATTATGAAAAACTGTTTTTT.

The V call is TRBV27, the J call TRBJ1-2; D possibly corresponds to TRBD1 (6 bases). Per germline, CDR1 MNHEY and CDR2 SMNVEV (reference sequence). V was trimmed by 2 bases and J by 4 bases, leaving 11 bases between them. The CDR3 is 14 residues long. The CDR3 protein is CASSLNRALYGYTF. CDR3 DNA sequence: TGTGCCAGCAGTTTAAACAGGGCCCTCTATGGCTACACCTTC.

In DNA, the CDR3 is TGTGCCACCAGCAGAGATAATGGCCCCCTGAAGCAGTTCTTC. This translates into CATSRDNGPLKQFF. This chain links TRBV15 with TRBJ2-1; D remains unclear. CDR3 length: 14 residues. Trimming pared 0 bases from V and 11 bases from J, leaving 14 bases between. Germline V lookup: CDR1 LNHNV, CDR2 YYDKDF (reference sequence). Full variable domain (rest looked up from reference TRBV15 and TRBJ2-1): DAMVIQNPRYQVTQFGKPVTLSCSQTLNHNVMYWYQQKSSQAPKLLFHYYDKDFNNEADTPDNFQSRRPNTSFCFLDIRSPGLGDTAMYLCATSRDNGPLKQFFGPGTRLTVL.

This clone was recorded once. The V gene is TRBV19, the J gene TRBJ1-1; no firm D call. CDR1 is LNHDA, CDR2 SQIVND, per germline (reference sequence). This CDR3 spans 12 amino acids. The V end lost 10 bases, the J end lost 0 bases, and 9 bases lay between the germline ends. CDR3 sequence: CAISGMNTEAFF. Written as DNA, the CDR3 is TGTGCCATCTCAGGAATGAACACTGAAGCTTTCTTT.

The chain recombines TRBV5-4 with TRBJ2-3; 9 bases line up with TRBD2. This CDR3 region has 14 residues. From germline, CDR1 is SGHNT and CDR2 YYREEE (reference sequence). V gave up 4 bases and J gave up 6 bases; unmatched junction bases: 6. CDR3 nucleotides: TGTGCCAGCAGCCAGAGCGGGGGGTGGGATACGCAGTATTTT. Its translation: CASSQSGGWDTQYF.

This clone occurred a few times. V and J are TRBV6-1 and TRBJ1-1; 7 nucleotides agree with TRBD1. The CDR3 extends over 14 amino acids. The junction had 5 bases not matched to a gene; V was cut back by 1 base and J by 6 bases. The V gene's germline CDR1 is MNHNS and CDR2 SASEGT. The CDR3 sequence: CASSEVWDSSEAFF. The CDR3 coding sequence is TGTGCCAGCAGTGAAGTCTGGGACAGCTCTGAAGCTTTCTTT.